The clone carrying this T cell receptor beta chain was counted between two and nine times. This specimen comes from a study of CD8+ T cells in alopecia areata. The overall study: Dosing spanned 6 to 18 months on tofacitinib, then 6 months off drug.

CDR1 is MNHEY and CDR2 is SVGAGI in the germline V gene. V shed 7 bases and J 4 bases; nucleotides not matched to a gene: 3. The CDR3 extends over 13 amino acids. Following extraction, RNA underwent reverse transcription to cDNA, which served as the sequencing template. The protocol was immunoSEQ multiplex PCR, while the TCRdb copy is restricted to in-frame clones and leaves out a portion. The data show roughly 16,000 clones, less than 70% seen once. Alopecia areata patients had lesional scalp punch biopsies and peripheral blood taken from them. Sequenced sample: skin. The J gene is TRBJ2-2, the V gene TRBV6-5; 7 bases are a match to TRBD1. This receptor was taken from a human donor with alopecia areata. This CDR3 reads CASNNRGTGELFF. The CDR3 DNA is TGTGCCAGCAATAACAGGGGCACCGGGGAGCTGTTTTTT.